What follows describes a single T cell receptor (beta chain). The target antigen is unknown. There are 13 residues in the CDR3. Germline loops: CDR1 LGHNA, CDR2 YNFKEQ. The V end was cut by 1 base, the J end by 4 bases, with 8 bases between. This specimen belongs to a study of shared clonotypes between healthy human individuals. Study-wide findings and caveats: The sampled material consisted only of blood, and tissue repertoires are likely to differ. For naive CD4 cells, roughly 5.5% of clonotypes were shared across several donors. A reduction in generation probabilities was seen for non-shared clonotypes relative to those shared by all four donors.

Naivety among CD8 cells was defined by CD45RO negativity and positive CCR7 selection, thereby excluding terminally differentiated effector memory CD45RA+ cells. Only in-frame clones appear in the TCRdb table, and some are missing; sequencing was by immunoSEQ multiplex PCR. The sample has 450,000 to 700,000 clones, about 95% seen once. The chain combines TRBV4-2 with TRBJ2-7; D is possibly TRBD1 (5 bases). This sequence was found in a woman in her 30s in good health. Sequences were obtained from naive CD8+ T cells sorted from blood. CDR3 coding DNA: TGTGCCAGCAGCCAAGTTAGGGGATACGAGCAGTACTTC. Translated, it gives CASSQVRGYEQYF.